This TCR beta chain was retrieved from a study of blood T cell repertoires in COVID-19. Across the whole study: Sources were T cells, B-cell-depleted T cells, or PBMCs; the material itself was cDNA or gDNA.

Profiling relied on immunoSEQ multiplex PCR, and the TCRdb table lists in-frame clones only, not all of them. Of 150,000 to 180,000 clones listed, 78% are singletons. The receptor was isolated from a man at least 80 years old with acute or convalescent COVID-19. Sequencing was carried out using peripheral blood.

CDR3 sequence reads: CATSDPLQGENTGELFF. CDR3 coding DNA: TGTGCCACCAGTGATCCCTTACAGGGGGAGAACACCGGGGAGCTGTTTTTT. The chain employs TRBV24-1 and TRBJ2-2; 8 bases are a match to TRBD1. The ends lost 3 bases at V and 1 base at J; junction bases unmatched: 6. In germline, CDR1 is KGHDR, CDR2 SFDVKD. This CDR3 region has 17 residues.